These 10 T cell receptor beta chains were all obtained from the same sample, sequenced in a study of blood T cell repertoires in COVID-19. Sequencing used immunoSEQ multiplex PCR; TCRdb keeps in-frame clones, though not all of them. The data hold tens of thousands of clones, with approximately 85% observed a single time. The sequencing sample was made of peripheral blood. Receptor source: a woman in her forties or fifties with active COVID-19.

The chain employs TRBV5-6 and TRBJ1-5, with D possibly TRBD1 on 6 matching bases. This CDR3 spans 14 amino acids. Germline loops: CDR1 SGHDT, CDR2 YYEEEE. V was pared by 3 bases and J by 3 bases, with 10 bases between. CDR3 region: CASSSGQNNQPQHF. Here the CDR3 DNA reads TGTGCCAGCAGCTCAGGACAGAACAATCAGCCCCAGCATTTT. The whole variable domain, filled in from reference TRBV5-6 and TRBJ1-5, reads DAGVTQSPTHLIKTRGQQVTLRCSPKSGHDTVSWYQQALGQGPQFIFQYYEEEERQRGNFPDRFSGHQFPNYSSELNVNALLLGDSALYLCASSSGQNNQPQHFGDGTRLSIL.

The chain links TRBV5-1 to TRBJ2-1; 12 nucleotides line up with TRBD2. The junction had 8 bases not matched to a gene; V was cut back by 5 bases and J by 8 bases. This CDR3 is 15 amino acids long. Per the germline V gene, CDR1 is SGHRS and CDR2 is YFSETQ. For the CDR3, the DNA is TGCGCCAGCAGGATCAGGCTAGCGGGAGGGGATGAGCAGTTCTTC. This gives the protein CASRIRLAGGDEQFF.

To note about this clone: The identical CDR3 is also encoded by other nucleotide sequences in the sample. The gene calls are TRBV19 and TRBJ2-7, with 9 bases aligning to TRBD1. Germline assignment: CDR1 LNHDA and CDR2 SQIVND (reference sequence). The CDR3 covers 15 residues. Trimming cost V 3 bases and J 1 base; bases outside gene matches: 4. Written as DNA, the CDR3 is TGTGCCAGTAGTATCGGGACAGGGCTTTCCTACGAGCAGTACTTC. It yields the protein CASSIGTGLSYEQYF.

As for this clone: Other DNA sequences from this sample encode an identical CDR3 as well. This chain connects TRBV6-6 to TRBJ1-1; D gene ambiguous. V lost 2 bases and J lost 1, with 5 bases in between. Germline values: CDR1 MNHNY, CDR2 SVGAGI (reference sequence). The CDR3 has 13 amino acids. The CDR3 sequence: CASSYGPNTEAFF. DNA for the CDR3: TGTGCCAGCAGTTACGGCCCGAACACTGAAGCTTTCTTT.

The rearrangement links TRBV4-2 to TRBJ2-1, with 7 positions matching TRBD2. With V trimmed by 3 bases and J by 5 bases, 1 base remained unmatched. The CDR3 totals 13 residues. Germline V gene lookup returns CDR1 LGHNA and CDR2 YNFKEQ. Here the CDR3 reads CASSQTSHNEQFF. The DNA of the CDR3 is TGTGCCAGCAGCCAGACTAGCCACAATGAGCAGTTCTTC.

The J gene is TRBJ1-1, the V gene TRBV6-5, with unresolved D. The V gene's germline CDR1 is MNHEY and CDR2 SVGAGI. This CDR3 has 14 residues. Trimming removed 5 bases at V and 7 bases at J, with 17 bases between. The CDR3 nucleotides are TGTGCCAGCAGTCCCCTTACGGCGGAAATTGAAGCTTTCTTT. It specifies CASSPLTAEIEAFF.

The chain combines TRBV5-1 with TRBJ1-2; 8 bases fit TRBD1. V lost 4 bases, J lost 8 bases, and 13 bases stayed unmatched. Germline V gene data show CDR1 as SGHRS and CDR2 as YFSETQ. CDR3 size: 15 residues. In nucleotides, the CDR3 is TGCGCCAGCAGCATAATTCCCGACAGGGGAAGGGGCTACACCTTC. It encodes CASSIIPDRGRGYTF.

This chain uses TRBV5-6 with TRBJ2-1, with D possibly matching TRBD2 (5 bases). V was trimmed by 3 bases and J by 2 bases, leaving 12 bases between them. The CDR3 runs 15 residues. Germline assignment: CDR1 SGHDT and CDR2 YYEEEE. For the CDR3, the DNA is TGTGCCAGCAGCTCTGTGGGAGCAACCTACAATGAGCAGTTCTTC. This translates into CASSSVGATYNEQFF.

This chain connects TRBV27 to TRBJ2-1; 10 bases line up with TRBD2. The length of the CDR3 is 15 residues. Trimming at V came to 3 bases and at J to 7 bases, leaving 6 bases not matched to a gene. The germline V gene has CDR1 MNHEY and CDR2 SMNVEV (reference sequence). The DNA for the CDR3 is TGTGCCAGCAGTTTGTCCCTAGCGGGAGTGAATGAGCAGTTCTTC. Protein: CASSLSLAGVNEQFF.

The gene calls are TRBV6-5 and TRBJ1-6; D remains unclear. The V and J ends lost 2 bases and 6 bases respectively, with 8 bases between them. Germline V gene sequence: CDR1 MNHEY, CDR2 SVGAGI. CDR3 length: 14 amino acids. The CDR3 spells CASSYTSSNSPLHF. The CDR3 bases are TGTGCCAGCAGTTACACGTCCAGTAATTCACCCCTCCACTTT.